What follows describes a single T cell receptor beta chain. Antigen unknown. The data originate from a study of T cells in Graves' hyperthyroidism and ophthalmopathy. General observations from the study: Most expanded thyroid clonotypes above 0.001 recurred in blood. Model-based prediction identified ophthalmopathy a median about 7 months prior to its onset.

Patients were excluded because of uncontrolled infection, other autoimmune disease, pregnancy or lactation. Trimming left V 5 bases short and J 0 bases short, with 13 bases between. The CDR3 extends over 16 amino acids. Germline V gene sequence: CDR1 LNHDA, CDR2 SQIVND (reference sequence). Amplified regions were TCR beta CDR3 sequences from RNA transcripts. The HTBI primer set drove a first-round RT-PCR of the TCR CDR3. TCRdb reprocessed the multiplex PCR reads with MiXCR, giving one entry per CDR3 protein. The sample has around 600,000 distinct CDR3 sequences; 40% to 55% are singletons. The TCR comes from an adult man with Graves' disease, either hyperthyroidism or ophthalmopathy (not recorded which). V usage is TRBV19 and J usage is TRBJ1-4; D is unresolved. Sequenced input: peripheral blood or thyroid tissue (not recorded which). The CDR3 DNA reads TGTGCCAGTAGTTCTTATTTGCGGACAACTAATGAAAAACTGTTTTTT. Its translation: CASSSYLRTTNEKLFF. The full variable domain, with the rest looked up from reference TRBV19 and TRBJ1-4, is DGGITQSPKYLFRKEGQNVTLSCEQNLNHDAMYWYRQDPGQGLRLIYYSQIVNDFQKGDIAEGYSVSREKKESFPLTVTSAQKNPTAFYLCASSSYLRTTNEKLFFGSGTQLSVL.